The 16 T cell receptor beta chains below come from one sample, sequenced in a study of type 1 regulatory T cells. No cognate antigen is known for these TCRs. One entry per CDR3 protein results from TCRdb running MiXCR on the reads. This repertoire shows 63,000 or so distinct CDR3 sequences, more than 45% found once; its top ten account for less than 2.5%. Sequenced sample: cultured non-Tr1 T cells, either the whole culture or a sorted T cell fraction (not recorded which). The receptors were gathered from a human donor in good health.

Many counts were recorded for this clonotype. The V gene is TRBV27, the J gene TRBJ2-1; TRBD1 matches 7 bases. Germline trimming cut 5 bases from V and 10 bases from J; bases unmatched to any gene: 14. In germline, CDR1 is MNHEY, CDR2 SMNVEV (reference sequence). The CDR3 covers 15 residues. CDR3: CASSPRGPTLGEQFF. The CDR3 DNA sequence: TGTGCCAGCAGTCCAAGGGGGCCTACACTTGGGGAGCAGTTCTTC.

DNA for the CDR3: TGTGCCAGCAGTTTTTTAGCGGGGGGGCCAGAGACCCAGTACTTC. Protein product: CASSFLAGGPETQYF. This rearrangement joins TRBV12-3 or TRBV12-4 to TRBJ2-5; 11 bases fit TRBD2. The CDR3 has 15 residues. The ends lost 3 bases at V and 4 bases at J; junction bases unmatched: 4.

The chain uses TRBV5-4 and TRBJ2-1; D is uncertain. The CDR3 totals 15 residues. The germline V gene has CDR1 SGHNT and CDR2 YYREEE (reference sequence). V was cut by 5 bases and J by 3 bases, with 15 bases left in between. The CDR3 spells CASRQTGLNYNEQFF. CDR3 coding DNA: TGTGCCAGCAGACAGACCGGGCTCAACTACAATGAGCAGTTCTTC. Supplemented by reference TRBV5-4 and TRBJ2-1, the full variable domain reads ETGVTQSPTHLIKTRGQQVTLRCSSQSGHNTVSWYQQALGQGPQFIFQYYREEENGRGNFPPRFSGLQFPNYSSELNVNALELDDSALYLCASRQTGLNYNEQFFGPGTRLTVL.

J is TRBJ2-1 and V is TRBV5-1, with 9 bases aligning to TRBD1. The ends lost 6 bases at V and 6 bases at J; junction bases unmatched: 4. The CDR3 totals 13 residues. Germline-derived CDR1 and CDR2 are SGHRS and YFSETQ. This CDR3 reads CASNAGQGNEQFF. The CDR3 DNA reads as TGCGCCAGCAACGCGGGACAGGGCAATGAGCAGTTCTTC.

There are a few counts of this clonotype. V is TRBV12-3 or TRBV12-4 and J is TRBJ1-5, with TRBD1 identical over 8 bases. Unmatched junction bases numbered 9, after V lost 5 bases and J lost 6 bases. The CDR3 contains 15 residues. Here the CDR3 reads CASSHMWDRSQPQHF. The CDR3 region has the DNA TGTGCCAGCAGTCACATGTGGGACAGGAGTCAGCCCCAGCATTTT.

This chain links TRBV10-3 with TRBJ1-1; D is unclear. The V end was cut by 2 bases, the J end by 6 bases, with 19 bases between. There are 16 residues in the CDR3. The germline gives CDR1 ENHRY, CDR2 SYGVKD. DNA for the CDR3: TGTGCCATCAGTGAGAGTATGCGACAAAGAAATCCTGAAGCTTTCTTT. Its protein is CAISESMRQRNPEAFF.

This sequence joins TRBV6-1 and TRBJ1-2; maybe TRBD1 (5 bases). The germline V gene encodes CDR1 MNHNS and CDR2 SASEGT. The CDR3 runs to 14 residues. Trimming stripped 0 bases from V and 6 bases from J, with 11 bases between. For the CDR3, the DNA is TGTGCCAGCAGTGAAGCGGCAGGGTACAATGGCTACACCTTC. Protein sequence: CASSEAAGYNGYTF.

This chain joins TRBV9 and TRBJ2-7; D tentatively fits TRBD1 or TRBD2 (5 bases each). V gave up 4 bases and J gave up 2 bases, with 13 bases separating them. Looked up from germline, CDR1 is SGDLS and CDR2 is YYNGEE. The CDR3 consists of 14 residues. In DNA, the CDR3 is TGTGCCAGCAGCCGGGACGGGTGGACCTACGAGCAGTACTTC. It translates to CASSRDGWTYEQYF.

As DNA, the CDR3 is TGTGCCAGCAGCCTTAGTGGGGACAGGTACAAATACGAGCAGTACTTC. It translates to CASSLSGDRYKYEQYF. The chain combines TRBV7-8 with TRBJ2-7, with TRBD1 matching 8 bases. The J segment lost 4 bases and the V segment lost 5 bases, leaving 13 bases of the junction unmatched. Germline lookup yields CDR1 SGHVS and CDR2 FQNEAQ. This CDR3 region has 16 residues.

CDR3 bases: TGTGCCAGCAGCTTTGTCCAGGGTCCCTACGAGCAGTACTTC. Protein: CASSFVQGPYEQYF. The rearrangement joins TRBV11-3 to TRBJ2-7, with D possibly TRBD1 on 5 matching bases. From germline, CDR1 is SGHNT and CDR2 YENEEA. The CDR3 has 14 amino acids. V lost 3 bases and J 2 bases, leaving 11 bases between the germline ends.

This clonotype was recorded once. The chain has TRBV4-2 and TRBJ2-1, with TRBD2 matching 12 bases. CDR3 length: 20 amino acids. The ends lost 2 bases at V and 0 bases at J; junction bases unmatched: 11. The germline V gene has CDR1 LGHNA and CDR2 YNFKEQ. Here the CDR3 reads CASSQKKLAGGKNSYNEQFF. The CDR3 coding sequence is TGTGCCAGCAGCCAAAAAAAACTAGCGGGGGGAAAAAACTCCTACAATGAGCAGTTCTTC.

V gene TRBV4-3 combines with J gene TRBJ2-3; unclear D gene. The germline V gene encodes CDR1 LGHNA and CDR2 YSLEER. The CDR3 contains 15 residues. The V end lost 0 bases, the J end lost 3 bases, and 10 bases lay between the germline ends. Here the CDR3 reads CASSQENRVTDTQYF. In nucleotides, the CDR3 is TGCGCCAGCAGCCAAGAGAATAGGGTAACAGATACGCAGTATTTT.

This clonotype appeared once. The rearrangement joins TRBV28 to TRBJ1-6; D is perhaps TRBD1 (5 bases). The CDR3 length is 13 residues. Per the germline V gene, CDR1 is MDHEN and CDR2 is SYDVKM. V was trimmed by 4 bases and J by 9 bases, leaving 10 bases between them. CDR3 residues: CASSSGGGSPLHF. The CDR3 DNA reads TGTGCCAGCAGTTCTGGGGGGGGTTCACCCCTCCACTTT.

This clonotype appeared a few times. The chain couples TRBV20-1 to TRBJ2-7; 7 nucleotides agree with TRBD1. Germline assignment: CDR1 DFQATT and CDR2 SNEGSKA (reference sequence). Unmatched junction bases numbered 12, after V lost 6 bases and J lost 4 bases. The CDR3 is made up of 14 amino acids. The CDR3 DNA is TGCAGTGCCCCACAGACAGGGAAGCGGTACGAGCAGTACTTC. Translation gives CSAPQTGKRYEQYF.

This clonotype was seen once. One junction end does not reproduce the germline sequence, and a read error may be involved. The rearrangement uses TRBV5-1 and TRBJ2-7; TRBD1 is a possible D gene (5 bases). CDR3 length: 13 residues. Germline assignment: CDR1 SGHRS and CDR2 YFSETQ. The CDR3 sequence is CASSLQGSYDQYF. CDR3 coding DNA: TGCGCCAGCAGCTTGCAGGGCTCCTACGATCAGTACTTC. Looking up the rest from reference TRBV5-1 and TRBJ2-7 gives the full variable domain: KAGVTQTPRYLIKTRGQQVTLSCSPISGHRSVSWYQQTPGQGLQFLFEYFSETQRNKGNFPGRFSGRQFSNSRSEMNVSTLELGDSALYLCASSLQGSYDQYFGPGTRLTVT.

V usage is TRBV5-1 and J usage is TRBJ2-3; TRBD2 aligns across 9 bases. This CDR3 is 16 amino acids long. Trimming at V came to 4 bases and at J to 4 bases, leaving 10 bases not matched to a gene. In germline, CDR1 is SGHRS, CDR2 YFSETQ. The CDR3 protein is CASSPSGVPGSDTQYF. The CDR3 nucleotides read TGCGCCAGCAGCCCTAGCGGGGTTCCCGGCTCAGATACGCAGTATTTT.